Following are 2 T cell receptor beta chains from one sample sequenced in a study of OX40 agonist ivuxolimab in advanced cancers. Clones were sequenced by immunoSEQ multiplex PCR, and TCRdb holds only the in-frame ones, with some missing. Of more than 60,000 clones in the sample, about 86% were seen once. This material consisted of CD4+ or CD8+ T cells sorted from blood, taken in a trial of the OX40 agonist ivuxolimab. These receptors originate from an adult with an advanced solid tumor such as melanoma, head and neck, liver or kidney cancer.

The rearrangement joins TRBV5-1 to TRBJ2-1; D gene uncertain. The CDR3 contains 15 residues. CDR1 is SGHRS and CDR2 is YFSETQ in the germline V gene. V was clipped by 0 bases and J by 3 bases, with 10 bases between them. CDR3 sequence: CASSLGGQNYNEQFF. The CDR3, as DNA: TGCGCCAGCAGCTTGGGAGGCCAGAACTACAATGAGCAGTTCTTC.

The genes are TRBV5-1 and TRBJ2-2; TRBD1 aligns across 9 bases. V lost 0 bases, J lost 4 bases, and 4 bases stayed unmatched. CDR3 length equals 16 residues. Per the germline V gene, CDR1 is SGHRS and CDR2 is YFSETQ. The CDR3 protein is CASSLAQGALTGELFF. The DNA for the CDR3 is TGCGCCAGCAGCTTGGCACAGGGGGCTCTCACCGGGGAGCTGTTTTTT.